Below are 10 T cell receptor beta chains sequenced from a single sample in a study of blood T cell repertoires in COVID-19. Sequenced by immunoSEQ multiplex PCR; TCRdb stores in-frame clones only, minus some. In the table there are under 250,000 clones, about four fifths of which are singletons. The sequencing sample was made of peripheral blood. The receptor set was obtained from a middle-aged woman with COVID-19, enrolled during active disease.

The J gene is TRBJ1-2, the V gene TRBV2; 8 bases are shared with TRBD1. V was pared by 0 bases and J by 8 bases, with 14 bases of the junction left unmatched. The CDR3 is 17 residues long. CDR1 and CDR2 from the germline V gene are SNHLY and FYNNEI. Written as DNA, the CDR3 is TGTGCCAGCAGTGAAGCGTCTTTGTGGACAGGGACTGGAGGCTACACCTTC. Its translation: CASSEASLWTGTGGYTF.

The chain carries TRBV6-6 and TRBJ1-1, with 9 nucleotides matching TRBD1. The CDR3 runs to 22 residues. Germline V gene lookup returns CDR1 MNHNY and CDR2 SVGAGI (reference sequence). Trimming removed 5 bases from V and 0 bases from J; junction bases left unmatched: 25. CDR3: CASSGSYHRGQGKAAMNTEAFF. For the CDR3, the DNA is TGTGCCAGCAGTGGATCATACCATAGAGGACAGGGGAAGGCTGCGATGAACACTGAAGCTTTCTTT.

The rearrangement uses TRBV18 and TRBJ2-7, with 14 positions matching TRBD2. J gave up 7 bases and V 3 bases, and 8 bases lay outside the gene matches. The CDR3 contains 16 residues. Germline V gene sequence: CDR1 KGHSH, CDR2 LQKENI. The CDR3 DNA sequence: TGTGCCAGCTCACCTTCCCGGACTAGCGGGAGGAATGAGCAGTACTTC. Its translation: CASSPSRTSGRNEQYF.

This chain connects TRBV5-8 to TRBJ1-2; no definite D call. V was trimmed by 4 bases and J by 7 bases, leaving 20 bases between them. Germline V gene data show CDR1 as SGHTS and CDR2 as YDEGEE. The CDR3 is 15 residues long. CDR3 bases: TGTGCCAGCAGCCCGGAGAGGGTGGAATACGGTGGCTACACCTTC. Translation gives CASSPERVEYGGYTF.

The chain couples TRBV2 to TRBJ2-3, with TRBD2 matching over 9 bases. J gave up 4 bases and V 2 bases, and 7 bases lay outside the gene matches. This CDR3 is 16 amino acids long. CDR1 SNHLY and CDR2 FYNNEI come from the germline V gene. The CDR3 DNA reads as TGTGCCAGCAGTGAAATGGGCGGGAGGGCCGCAGATACGCAGTATTTT. This encodes CASSEMGGRAADTQYF.

The chain combines TRBV27 with TRBJ2-3, with 9 nucleotides matching TRBD1. The V segment lost 6 bases and the J segment 4 bases; nucleotides outside the gene matches: 8. The CDR3 sequence is 15 residues long. Germline loops: CDR1 MNHEY, CDR2 SMNVEV (reference sequence). The CDR3 sequence is CASSLWTGEADTQYF. In DNA form, the CDR3 reads TGTGCCAGCAGCCTATGGACAGGGGAGGCAGATACGCAGTATTTT.

The chain joins TRBV4-1 to TRBJ2-2, with D possibly TRBD2 on 6 matching bases. Germline values: CDR1 MGHRA, CDR2 YSYEKL. Between the trimmed V and J ends, which lost 4 bases and 7 bases, there was a span of 10 bases. The CDR3 runs 13 residues. This chain's CDR3 is CASSPQTSGELFF. CDR3 in DNA: TGCGCCAGCAGCCCCCAGACTAGCGGGGAGCTGTTTTTT.

The rearrangement uses TRBV5-1 and TRBJ2-2; 10 bases line up with TRBD1. The V gene end was trimmed by 4 bases and the J gene end by 8 bases; junction bases not matched to a gene: 8. Germline V CDR1 and CDR2: SGHRS, YFSETQ. The CDR3 length is 15 residues. The CDR3: CASSTRQGASGELFF. CDR3 DNA: TGCGCCAGCAGCACCCGACAGGGGGCGTCGGGGGAGCTGTTTTTT.

This clone was picked up one time. The chain has TRBV12-3 or TRBV12-4 and TRBJ2-7; D unclear. This CDR3 is 11 amino acids long. V lost 8 bases and J lost 0, with 5 bases in between. The CDR3 region is CASVGSYEQYF. The CDR3 coding sequence is TGTGCCAGCGTCGGCTCCTACGAGCAGTACTTC.

The V call is TRBV27, the J call TRBJ2-1, with 7 bases that match TRBD2. The germline V gene has CDR1 MNHEY and CDR2 SMNVEV (reference sequence). With 7 bases clipped from V and 9 bases from J, the junction kept 6 bases outside the gene matches. There are 12 residues in the CDR3. The CDR3 bases are TGTGCCAGCAAGCTAGCGGCTGGTGAGCAGTTCTTC. Amino acid sequence: CASKLAAGEQFF.